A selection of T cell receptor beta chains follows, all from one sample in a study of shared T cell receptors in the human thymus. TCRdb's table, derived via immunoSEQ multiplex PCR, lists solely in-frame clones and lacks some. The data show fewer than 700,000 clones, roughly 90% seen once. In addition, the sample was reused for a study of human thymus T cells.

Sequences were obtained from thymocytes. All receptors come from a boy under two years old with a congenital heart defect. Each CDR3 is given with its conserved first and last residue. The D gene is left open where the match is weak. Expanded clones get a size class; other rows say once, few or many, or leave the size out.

TGTGCCAGCAGTCCAGTGCGAGATCTTTCGGCGGGAGGCTCGTACAATGAGCAGTTCTTC CASSPVRDLSAGGSYNEQFF TRBJ2-1 NA TRBD2 TRBV27
TGTGCCAGCAGTCCCGGACAGGGGGGATCACCCCTCCACTTT CASSPGQGGSPLHF TRBJ1-6 NA TRBD1 TRBV6-5
TGTGCCAGCAGGCCCTCCTCTAGCGGGAGAGGGGAGACCCAGTACTTC CASRPSSSGRGETQYF TRBJ2-5 NA TRBD2 TRBV11-3
TGTGCCAGCAGCTTTAATCACGAGCAGTACTTC CASSFNHEQYF TRBJ2-7 NA NA TRBV7-9
TGTGCCAGCAGTGTTCCAGGGATGAACACTGAAGCTTTCTTT CASSVPGMNTEAFF TRBJ1-1 NA NA TRBV6-1
TGTGCCAGTAGTCGTCTTAGCGCCACAGATACGCAGTATTTT CASSRLSATDTQYF TRBJ2-3 NA NA TRBV19
TGTGCCAGCAGTCACCCGGGACAGGGCGACGAGCAGTACTTC CASSHPGQGDEQYF TRBJ2-7 NA TRBD1 TRBV6-5
TGCGCCAGCAGCTTGGCGTCTAACTATGGCTACACCTTC CASSLASNYGYTF TRBJ1-2 NA NA TRBV5-1
TGTGCCAGCAGCCACCGCGCTTTCGGGAGGAGAGGCAAAAACATTCAGTACTTC CASSHRAFGRRGKNIQYF TRBJ2-4 NA TRBD2 TRBV7-2
TGTGCCAGCAGCTTAGGGTGGGGGCAAGAGGAAGATACGCAGTATTTT CASSLGWGQEEDTQYF TRBJ2-3 NA NA TRBV7-9
TGTGCCAGCAGTTACTCGCAGGGGCCGAATCAGCCCCAGCATTTT CASSYSQGPNQPQHF TRBJ1-5 NA NA TRBV6-5
TGTGCCAGCAGCTACACCAGGGCTAACGGGTTCACAGATACGCAGTATTTT CASSYTRANGFTDTQYF TRBJ2-3 NA NA TRBV7-2
TGTGCCGGGCGGGACGTGAACACCGGGGAGCTGTTTTTT CAGRDVNTGELFF TRBJ2-2 few NA TRBV27
TGTGCCAGCAGTGCAGTGGGACAGGGAGTTAATGAGCAGTTCTTC CASSAVGQGVNEQFF TRBJ2-1 NA TRBD1 TRBV28
TGTGCCTGGAGGGGACTAGCGCTCTACGAGCAGTACTTC CAWRGLALYEQYF TRBJ2-7 NA TRBD2 TRBV30
TGTGCCAGCAGTTTCTTTGGCGGGACCGCCCAAGAGACCCAGTACTTC CASSFFGGTAQETQYF TRBJ2-5 NA NA TRBV28
TGCGCCAGCAGCGTCACCGGGACAGAAAATGAAAAACTGTTTTTT CASSVTGTENEKLFF TRBJ1-4 once TRBD1 TRBV5-1
TGTGCCAGCAGCCAGCAGGGGGTAACCGGGGAGCTGTTTTTT CASSQQGVTGELFF TRBJ2-2 NA TRBD1 TRBV14
TGCGCCAGCAGAGAAAGTCACAGGGGGGAGGGAGAGACCCAGTACTTC CASRESHRGEGETQYF TRBJ2-5 NA NA TRBV4-3
TGTGCCAGCAGCCCTTTACGTGGCCCGGGACAGGGGGCCGCGGGACTCTACAATGAGCAGTTCTTC CASSPLRGPGQGAAGLYNEQFF TRBJ2-1 NA TRBD1 TRBV9
TGTGCCAGCAGTTACTCGATAGGAGATCAGCCCCAGCATTTT CASSYSIGDQPQHF TRBJ1-5 few NA TRBV6-5
TGTGCCAGTTTCACAGGGCAAAAGAACACTGAAGCTTTCTTT CASFTGQKNTEAFF TRBJ1-1 NA NA TRBV19
TGTGCCAGCAGTTCCTGGGAGCGGGGGGAAGATCAGCCCCAGCATTTT CASSSWERGEDQPQHF TRBJ1-5 NA NA TRBV28
TGTGCCAGCAGCCAAGGCCCCACGGGACTAGGAAAATCCTACAATGAGCAGTTCTTC CASSQGPTGLGKSYNEQFF TRBJ2-1 NA TRBD2 TRBV4-2
TGTGCCAGCAGTTACTCCACTGGCAGGGACTATGGCTACACCTTC CASSYSTGRDYGYTF TRBJ1-2 once NA TRBV6-5
TGTGCCAGCAGCAGCTTAGCGGGAGAGAACGCTAGGGAGCAGTACTTC CASSSLAGENAREQYF TRBJ2-7 NA TRBD2 TRBV11-3
TGCGCCAGCAGCTTACGTATAGCGGGGTCTAGCACAGATACGCAGTATTTT CASSLRIAGSSTDTQYF TRBJ2-3 NA TRBD2 TRBV5-1
TGTGCCAGCTCACGCGACAGGCCGGGGTCGAACACTGAAGCTTTCTTT CASSRDRPGSNTEAFF TRBJ1-1 NA NA TRBV18
TGTGCCAGCAGTTGGAAAGAGGGCGAGCAGTTCTTC CASSWKEGEQFF TRBJ2-1 NA NA TRBV6-6
TGTGCCAGCAGAGAACAGGGTTTTGTAACTTTCTTT CASREQGFVTFF TRBJ1-1 NA NA TRBV6-5
TGCAGCGTTGAAGACGGCCGACAGACCCTAGCGGGAGGGCATGAGCAGTTCTTC CSVEDGRQTLAGGHEQFF TRBJ2-1 NA TRBD2 TRBV29-1
TGTGCCAGCAGTCTAGTAACTAATGGAAGAACGGACACCGGGGAGCTGTTTTTT CASSLVTNGRTDTGELFF TRBJ2-2 NA NA TRBV4-2
TGTGCCAGAGGAGGGCAAGAGACCCAGTACTTC CARGGQETQYF TRBJ2-5 NA NA TRBV2
TGTGCCAGCAGTTTATGCATAAGGGGGAGAGGCAATCAGCCCCAGCATTTT CASSLCIRGRGNQPQHF TRBJ1-5 NA NA TRBV28
TGTGCCAGCCTGTTTGGCGGGACCGTGAACACTGAAGCTTTCTTT CASLFGGTVNTEAFF TRBJ1-1 few NA TRBV6-1
TGTGCCAGCAGCACCCGGAGAGACACCGGGGAGCTGTTTTTT CASSTRRDTGELFF TRBJ2-2 NA NA TRBV9
TGTGCCAGGTATAGGGACAGTCACACAGATACGCAGTATTTT CARYRDSHTDTQYF TRBJ2-3 NA TRBD1 TRBV7-2
TGTGCCAGCACCCGGAGGCGGAACACTGAAGCTTTCTTT CASTRRRNTEAFF TRBJ1-1 NA NA TRBV6-5
TGCAGCGTTGGGATCCGCCGGGACAGGGCCAACTATGGCTACACCTTC CSVGIRRDRANYGYTF TRBJ1-2 NA TRBD1 TRBV29-1